This T cell receptor beta chain was identified in a study of long-term antiretroviral therapy in people with HIV. The germline V gene encodes CDR1 LNHNV and CDR2 YYDKDF (reference sequence). The CDR3 extends over 14 amino acids. Trimming took 2 bases from V and 4 from J; bases not matched to a gene: 2. The content of samples before DNA extraction was about 0.9-11 million cryopreserved PBMC. This was the immunoSEQ v3.0 assay at survey level. Each sample had sequencing targeting roughly 35,000-55,000 T-cell genomes. Repertoires were generated with immunoSEQ multiplex PCR, while TCRdb's copy carries only in-frame clones and drops some. This table holds just over 35,000 clones, 80% to 90% found once.

The source material was unsorted PBMCs, sampled 2.2 years after starting antiretroviral therapy. The sequence derives from a man aged 18 to 35 with HIV. The rearrangement links TRBV15 to TRBJ2-5; 9 bases fit TRBD1. CDR3 sequence: CATSRTGGRETQYF. The CDR3 region has the DNA TGTGCCACCAGCAGAACAGGGGGCAGAGAGACCCAGTACTTC.